This T cell receptor beta chain was retrieved from a study of blood T cells in healthy people across ages. General observations from the study: Older individuals had lower TCR beta diversity per million T cells (the decline was roughly linear). Long-lived and aged donors differed, with more naive CD4+ cells and higher diversity in the long-lived.

A sample-barcoded 5' primer and a J-beta primer mix were used in a second PCR of roughly 7 to 11 cycles. A template-switch adaptor with 12 random nucleotides tagged each cDNA molecule. Each CDR3 protein is one row after TCRdb ran MiXCR on the 5' RACE reads. This sample has roughly 1.5 million distinct CDR3 sequences, with less than 45% found just once. Notes on this clonotype: The antigen remains unidentified.

The CDR3 contains 15 residues. Germline CDR1 is MGHRA and CDR2 is YSYEKL. Deletions cut 2 bases from V and 4 bases from J, with 14 bases between. V gene TRBV4-1 combines with J gene TRBJ1-1, with D possibly matching TRBD1 (5 bases). Sequences were obtained from blood. The receptor was derived from a woman between 18 and 29 years old in good health. The CDR3 DNA reads TGCGCCAGCAGCCAACCGGGGGGAGAGGTCACTGAAGCTTTCTTT. It translates to CASSQPGGEVTEAFF.